This is a list of T cell receptor beta chains from one sample in a study of blood T cell repertoires in COVID-19. The table came from immunoSEQ multiplex PCR; TCRdb's copy has only in-frame clones and leaves some out. The sample records under 200,000 clones, 79% being singletons. Sample: PBMCs or T cells enriched from blood (not recorded which). The source is a woman between 65 and 79 years old in a cohort exposed to, infected with or recovered from COVID-19 (not recorded which). Each CDR3 is given with its conserved first and last residue. The D gene is left open where the match is weak. The size entry is marked missing in some rows and otherwise reads once, few, many or a size class.

v_gene	d_gene	abundance	j_gene	CDR3aa	CDR3nt
TRBV7-2	TRBD2	-	TRBJ2-5	CASSPGPAGGETQYF	TGTGCCAGCAGTCCGGGACCCGCGGGGGGAGAGACCCAGTACTTC
TRBV6-5	-	once	TRBJ2-7	CASRSTGPREQYF	TGTGCCAGCAGGTCTACAGGCCCTCGGGAGCAGTACTTC
TRBV9	TRBD2	-	TRBJ2-1	CASSGGLGSDNEQFF	TGTGCCAGCAGCGGTGGACTAGGATCGGACAATGAGCAGTTCTTC
TRBV6-2/TRBV6-3	-	once	TRBJ2-5	CASSWARETQYF	TGTGCCAGCAGTTGGGCCAGGGAGACCCAGTACTTC
TRBV15	-	-	TRBJ1-3	CATSRDRGGNTIYF	TGTGCCACCAGCAGAGATCGGGGGGGAAACACCATATATTTT
TRBV30	TRBD1	-	TRBJ2-2	CAWSPTGVRELFF	TGTGCCTGGAGTCCCACAGGGGTCCGGGAGCTGTTTTTT
TRBV11-3	-	-	TRBJ2-5	CASSLEGAKGETQYF	TGTGCCAGCAGCTTAGAAGGCGCTAAGGGGGAGACCCAGTACTTC
TRBV5-6	-	-	TRBJ2-7	CASSLSAGREQYF	TGTGCCAGCAGCTTGTCGGCAGGGAGGGAGCAGTACTTC
TRBV28	TRBD2	-	TRBJ2-7	CASSLLGTSGKFPYEQYF	TGTGCCAGCAGTTTATTGGGGACTAGCGGGAAATTTCCCTACGAGCAGTACTTC
TRBV9	-	once	TRBJ2-7	CASSVESDPSSYEQYF	TGTGCCAGCAGCGTAGAGAGTGATCCGAGCTCCTACGAGCAGTACTTC
TRBV6-5	TRBD1	-	TRBJ2-1	CASRKTDRGQQFF	TGTGCCAGCAGAAAAACCGACAGGGGTCAGCAGTTCTTC
TRBV2	-	many	TRBJ1-3	CASSEVPQGLRPGNTIYF	TGTGCCAGCAGTGAAGTACCACAGGGCCTGAGGCCTGGAAACACCATATATTTT
TRBV28	-	-	TRBJ1-5	CASSEGLGNQPQHF	TGTGCCAGCAGCGAGGGATTAGGCAATCAGCCCCAGCATTTT
TRBV19	TRBD1	-	TRBJ1-2	CASTPRDRPGYTF	TGTGCCAGTACCCCAAGGGACAGGCCTGGCTACACCTTC
TRBV6-5	TRBD2	-	TRBJ2-3	CASSYSPGGSDTQYF	TGTGCCAGCAGTTACTCGCCGGGAGGGTCCGATACGCAGTATTTT
TRBV24-1	-	-	TRBJ1-2	CATSDFTQSYGYTF	TGTGCCACCAGTGATTTTACACAGTCCTATGGCTACACCTTC
TRBV2	-	-	TRBJ1-2	CASSDRVYGYTF	TGTGCCAGCAGTGACAGGGTCTATGGCTACACCTTC
TRBV19	-	-	TRBJ1-6	CASKAAPNSPLHF	TGTGCCAGTAAGGCGGCACCTAATTCACCCCTCCACTTT
TRBV12-3/TRBV12-4	-	once	TRBJ2-1	CASSPRLEQFF	TGTGCCAGCAGTCCCAGACTCGAGCAGTTCTTC
TRBV29-1	TRBD1	-	TRBJ2-5	CSSDRGETQYF	TGCAGCTCGGACAGGGGAGAGACCCAGTACTTC
TRBV6-5	-	few	TRBJ1-6	CASRPGRFASPLHF	TGTGCCAGCAGACCCGGGAGGTTTGCCTCACCCCTCCACTTT
TRBV10-3	TRBD2	few	TRBJ2-7	CAIKRDLPYEQYF	TGTGCCATCAAGCGGGACCTGCCTTACGAGCAGTACTTC
TRBV19	-	-	TRBJ1-2	CASSSSLWGYTF	TGTGCCAGTAGTAGTAGTTTGTGGGGCTACACCTTC
TRBV19	TRBD1	-	TRBJ1-1	CASTPLGQGTEAFF	TGTGCCAGTACCCCCCTCGGACAGGGAACTGAAGCTTTCTTT
TRBV7-6	-	-	TRBJ1-1	CASSADSNTEAFF	TGTGCCAGCAGCGCCGACAGTAACACTGAAGCTTTCTTT
TRBV28	TRBD2	-	TRBJ2-1	CASSSPRGSGRASEQFF	TGTGCCAGCAGTTCCCCTAGGGGTAGCGGGAGGGCAAGTGAGCAGTTCTTC
TRBV10-3	TRBD1	-	TRBJ1-2	CAISESTGGSYGYTF	TGTGCCATCAGTGAGTCAACAGGGGGCAGTTATGGCTACACCTTC
TRBV19	TRBD1	-	TRBJ2-5	CASGLQGTGQETQYF	TGTGCCAGTGGCCTCCAGGGGACAGGACAAGAGACCCAGTACTTC
TRBV2	-	-	TRBJ1-5	CASESEKTNQPQHF	TGTGCCAGCGAATCGGAGAAAACCAATCAGCCCCAGCATTTT
TRBV19	TRBD2	few	TRBJ2-3	CASSYDLAGGPATDTQYF	TGTGCCAGTAGTTACGATCTAGCGGGAGGGCCAGCGACAGATACGCAGTATTTT
TRBV6-2/TRBV6-3	-	-	TRBJ2-7	CASTPHSSYEQYF	TGTGCCAGCACCCCACACAGTAGCTACGAGCAGTACTTC
TRBV5-1	TRBD1	-	TRBJ2-2	CASSLGPGTGGTGELFF	TGCGCCAGCAGCTTGGGACCCGGGACAGGGGGTACCGGGGAGCTGTTTTTT
TRBV6-6	-	-	TRBJ1-1	CASSYWESGQGEAFF	TGTGCCAGCAGTTACTGGGAGTCTGGGCAGGGGGAAGCTTTCTTT
TRBV7-8	TRBD2	-	TRBJ2-2	CASSLVRLAGARNTGELFF	TGTGCCAGCAGCTTAGTCCGACTAGCGGGAGCGAGAAACACCGGGGAGCTGTTTTTT
TRBV3-1/TRBV3-2	-	-	TRBJ2-7	CASSQGNPLYEQYF	TGTGCCAGCAGCCAAGGAAACCCACTCTACGAGCAGTACTTC
TRBV6-5	-	-	TRBJ1-2	CASQVGQINGYTF	TGTGCCAGCCAGGTTGGACAGATAAATGGCTACACCTTC